This T cell receptor beta chain was obtained from a study of T cell repertoires in cytomegalovirus infection. Study in general: Indicated by public TCR beta signatures were CMV infection and matching HLA type.

MiXCR, run by TCRdb on the reads, gives a single entry per CDR3 protein. The repertoire has 630,000 or so distinct CDR3 sequences, 20% to 30% of them found once; the top ten carry less than 9.5%. Points from the study as a whole: Within the response measured ex vivo, HLA-C-restricted CMV-specific TCR beta clonotypes were dominant.

The length of the CDR3 is 11 residues. Germline V gene sequence: CDR1 LGHNA, CDR2 YNFKEQ. The V end was cut by 1 base, the J end by 6 bases, with 1 base between. This clonotype has ten or more counts. As yet, its antigen is unknown. Sequencing used CD8+ T cells from PBMCs. The chain is built from TRBV4-2 and TRBJ2-1; no definite D call. The sequence derives from a human donor in good health (CMV status not recorded). Some clones in this sample may be carry-over from other donors' samples. The CDR3 DNA sequence: TGTGCCAGCAGCCAAGTCAATGAGCAGTTCTTC. It yields the protein CASSQVNEQFF.